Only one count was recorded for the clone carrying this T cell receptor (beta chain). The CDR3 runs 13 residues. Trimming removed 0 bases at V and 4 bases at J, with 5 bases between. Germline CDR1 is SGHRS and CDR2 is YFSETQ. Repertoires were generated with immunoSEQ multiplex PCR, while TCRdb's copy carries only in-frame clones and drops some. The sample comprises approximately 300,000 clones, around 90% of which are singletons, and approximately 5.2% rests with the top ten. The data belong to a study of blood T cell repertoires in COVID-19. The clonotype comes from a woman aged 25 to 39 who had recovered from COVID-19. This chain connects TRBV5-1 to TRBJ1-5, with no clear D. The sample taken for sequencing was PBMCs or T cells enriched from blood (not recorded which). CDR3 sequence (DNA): TGCGCCAGCAGCTTGGCCCCGAATCAGCCCCAGCATTTT. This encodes CASSLAPNQPQHF.